This T cell receptor (beta chain) originates from a study of CD8+CD57+ T cells in acquired aplastic anemia. Study-wide context: DNA from sorted CD4+ and CD8+ cells averaged around 3 ug.

Germline V gene sequence: CDR1 SGHAT, CDR2 FQNNGV. The CDR3 loop spans 14 amino acids. Trimming at V came to 4 bases and at J to 4 bases, leaving 3 bases not matched to a gene. There are many counts of this clonotype. The target antigen is unknown. According to the study, genomic DNA was the template for TCR beta VDJ and CDR3 profiling. MiXCR was run by TCRdb on the reads, yielding one entry per CDR3 protein. The data show hundreds of thousands of distinct CDR3 sequences, about two thirds seen once. Study observations and caveats: Sharing between patients and controls was observed for twenty-nine CD8+ CDR3 sequences.

Sequencing was done on a sample of sorted CD4+, CD8+, or CD8+CD57+ T cells (not recorded which) from PBMCs. The genes are TRBV11-2 and TRBJ2-7; TRBD2 matches 11 bases. This receptor was identified in a human donor in good health, serving as a control. The CDR3 protein is CASSYTSGGYEQYF. The CDR3 DNA follows: TGTGCCAGCAGCTATACTAGCGGGGGTTACGAGCAGTACTTC.